This T cell receptor beta chain came from a study of CD8+ T cells in alopecia areata. TCR sequencing used cDNA made by reverse transcription of extracted RNA. TCRdb keeps only in-frame clones here, not all; method: immunoSEQ multiplex PCR. The table records around 250,000 clones, roughly two thirds of them present only once. Germline V gene sequence: CDR1 MGHRA, CDR2 YSYEKL. This CDR3 comprises 15 residues. Trimming removed 0 bases at V and 3 bases at J, with 11 bases between. The specimen was CD4+ T cells sorted from blood, collected at week 0. The receptor was derived from a human donor with alopecia areata. V and J are TRBV4-1 and TRBJ1-2; D is unclear. The CDR3 nucleotides are TGCGCCAGCAGCCAAGACGAGGGTAACGACTATGGCTACACCTTC. Amino acids: CASSQDEGNDYGYTF.